The 2 T cell receptor beta chains reported below all come from one sample, sequenced in a study of blood T cell repertoires in COVID-19. Clones were read by immunoSEQ multiplex PCR, and TCRdb kept only the in-frame ones, dropping some. The table lists under 350,000 clones, 85% to 90% of them singletons, with approximately 4.2% in the top ten. The sample taken for sequencing was peripheral blood. These receptors originate from a man aged 35 to 55 with acute or convalescent COVID-19.

The rearrangement joins TRBV29-1 to TRBJ2-1, with 7 bases lining up with TRBD1. The germline V gene has CDR1 SQVTM and CDR2 ANQGSEA. This CDR3 contains 16 residues. J gave up 5 bases and V 5 bases, and 15 bases lay outside the gene matches. The CDR3 region is CSVKPQGGAVNNEQFF. CDR3 nucleotides: TGCAGCGTTAAGCCTCAAGGGGGCGCCGTAAACAATGAGCAGTTCTTC.

This clone was recorded a few times. This rearrangement joins TRBV3-1 (or the pseudogene TRBV3-2) to TRBJ1-1; D unclear. The CDR3 contains 15 residues. CDR1 is LGHDT and CDR2 is YNNKEL in the germline V gene (reference sequence). V was shortened by 0 bases and J by 4 bases, with 12 bases between the two germline ends. CDR3 region: CASSQDEELSTEAFF. The CDR3 bases are TGTGCCAGCAGCCAAGATGAAGAGCTGAGCACTGAAGCTTTCTTT.